Detailed here is one T cell receptor beta chain. The PCR ran on 60 Vbeta and 13 Jbeta primers. The data were produced by immunoSEQ multiplex PCR, yet TCRdb's version contains in-frame clones alone and is incomplete. The sample contains 120,000 or so clones, less than 80% of which appear only once. These data are taken from a study of cytomegalovirus exposure and HLA in healthy donors. The germline V gene has CDR1 KGHSH and CDR2 LQKENI. The CDR3 is 13 amino acids. Trimming removed 2 bases at V and 10 bases at J, with 12 bases between. The clonotype originates from a woman between 50 and 59 years old in good health and CMV-seropositive. Sequencing input: PBMCs. V is TRBV18 and J is TRBJ1-5; D is unresolved. The CDR3: CASSPSVRDPQHF. Written as DNA, the CDR3 is TGTGCCAGCTCACCATCGGTACGGGATCCCCAGCATTTT.